The 15 T cell receptor beta chains below were found in one sample sequenced in a study of cytomegalovirus exposure and HLA in healthy donors. PCR employed 60 Vbeta and 13 Jbeta primers. Repertoires were generated with immunoSEQ multiplex PCR, while TCRdb's copy carries only in-frame clones and drops some. The repertoire includes some 150,000 clones, around 80% of them detected once, and around 6.7% sits in the top ten. Material for sequencing was PBMCs. These receptor sequences come from a woman in her thirties in good health and CMV-seropositive.

This chain links TRBV4-3 with TRBJ2-7; 7 bases align to TRBD1. Trimming at V came to 3 bases and at J to 2 bases, leaving 7 bases not matched to a gene. Germline V lookup: CDR1 LGHNA, CDR2 YSLEER. CDR3 size: 15 residues. CDR3 nucleotides: TGCGCCAGCAGCCAGGGACAGTCCCCTCCCTACGAGCAGTACTTC. Translation gives CASSQGQSPPYEQYF.

V and J are TRBV29-1 and TRBJ1-2; D gene unclear. V lost 2 bases to trimming and J lost 1 base, with 5 bases between them. The CDR3 has 12 residues. Germline lookup yields CDR1 SQVTM and CDR2 ANQGSEA. The CDR3 is CSVERVNYGYTF. The CDR3, as DNA: TGCAGCGTTGAACGGGTTAACTATGGCTACACCTTC.

The rearrangement links TRBV6-6 to TRBJ2-7; 8 bases fit TRBD1. CDR1 is MNHNY, CDR2 SVGAGI, per germline (reference sequence). The ends lost 9 bases at V and 0 bases at J; junction bases unmatched: 4. This CDR3 is 13 amino acids long. The CDR3 DNA reads as TGTGCCAGTCGGACAGGGAGCTCCTACGAGCAGTACTTC. Translating gives CASRTGSSYEQYF.

The chain recombines TRBV2 with TRBJ2-1; no definite D call. This CDR3 region has 13 residues. CDR1 and CDR2 from the germline V gene are SNHLY and FYNNEI. Trimming pared 7 bases from V and 3 bases from J, leaving 10 bases between. The CDR3 nucleotides are TGTGCCAGCACGGTCCAGGTCTACAATGAGCAGTTCTTC. This codes for CASTVQVYNEQFF. The full variable domain, in which reference TRBV2 and TRBJ2-1 provide the parts outside the CDR3, is EPEVTQTPSHQVTQMGQEVILRCVPISNHLYFYWYRQILGQKVEFLVSFYNNEISEKSEIFDDQFSVERPDGSNFTLKIRSTKLEDSAMYFCASTVQVYNEQFFGPGTRLTVL.

This chain links TRBV5-6 with TRBJ2-7; TRBD1 is a possible D gene (5 bases). Germline assignment: CDR1 SGHDT and CDR2 YYEEEE. The V end was cut by 0 bases, the J end by 4 bases, with 11 bases between. The CDR3 loop spans 14 amino acids. This CDR3 is CASSLGQSFYEQYF. The CDR3 DNA reads TGTGCCAGCAGCTTGGGACAGTCCTTTTACGAGCAGTACTTC.

This rearrangement joins TRBV5-6 to TRBJ1-1; no clear D gene. Trimming left V 2 bases short and J 4 bases short, with 15 bases between. This CDR3 spans 15 amino acids. Per the germline V gene, CDR1 is SGHDT and CDR2 is YYEEEE. CDR3 sequence reads: CASSFKASAGTEAFF. CDR3 nucleotide sequence: TGTGCCAGCAGCTTTAAGGCTTCGGCGGGCACTGAAGCTTTCTTT.

The CDR3 nucleotides read TGTGCCAGCAGCTTGGAATTGTCAGGGTTTCCAATCTACGAGCAGTACTTC. Its translation: CASSLELSGFPIYEQYF. The rearrangement joins TRBV5-5 to TRBJ2-7; maybe TRBD1 (5 bases). This CDR3 has 17 residues. Germline CDR1 reads SGHKS; CDR2 reads YYEKEE (reference sequence). The V and J ends lost 0 bases and 3 bases respectively, with 19 bases between them.

The rearrangement joins TRBV7-2 to TRBJ2-1; 10 nucleotides align to TRBD2. This CDR3 is 15 amino acids long. The V gene end was trimmed by 7 bases and the J gene end by 0 bases; junction bases not matched to a gene: 3. CDR1 and CDR2 (germline): SGHTA, FQGNSA. CDR3 sequence (DNA): TGTGCCAGCACGTCTAGCGGGAGCTCCTACAATGAGCAGTTCTTC. Residues: CASTSSGSSYNEQFF.

The CDR3 reads CASTGGGEFYNEQFF. CDR3 in DNA: TGCGCCAGCACCGGCGGGGGAGAGTTCTACAATGAGCAGTTCTTC. The V call is TRBV10-1, the J call TRBJ2-1; 7 bases are a match to TRBD2. Trimming at V came to 7 bases and at J to 3 bases, leaving 9 bases not matched to a gene. The CDR3 is made up of 15 amino acids. Germline V lookup: CDR1 WNHNN, CDR2 SYGVQD (reference sequence).

The V call is TRBV16, the J call TRBJ1-2, with 8 bases fitting TRBD1. The CDR3 totals 13 residues. Trimming removed 0 bases from V and 9 bases from J; junction bases left unmatched: 3. Germline CDR1 is KGHSY and CDR2 is FQNENV. The CDR3 is CASSQSRQGSYTF. The CDR3 bases are TGTGCCAGCAGCCAATCGAGACAGGGGAGCTACACCTTC. The full variable domain, completed using reference TRBV16 and TRBJ1-2, is GEEVAQTPKHLVRGEGQKAKLYCAPIKGHSYVFWYQQVLKNEFKFLISFQNENVFDETGMPKERFSAKCLPNSPCSLEIQATKLEDSAVYFCASSQSRQGSYTFGSGTRLTVV.

The gene calls are TRBV28 and TRBJ1-4; 8 bases fit TRBD1. The CDR3 is made up of 20 amino acids. J lost 0 bases, V lost 4 bases, and 16 bases had no gene match. Looked up from germline, CDR1 is MDHEN and CDR2 is SYDVKM. The CDR3 protein is CASSYGESLWTGTTNEKLFF. The CDR3 region has the DNA TGTGCCAGCAGTTACGGGGAATCCCTTTGGACAGGGACAACTAATGAAAAACTGTTTTTT.

This clone has a handful of counts. The chain links TRBV7-9 to TRBJ2-2; no firm D call. Trimming cost V 1 base and J 5 bases, with 11 bases left between them. The germline gives CDR1 SEHNR, CDR2 FQNEAQ (reference sequence). This CDR3 contains 15 residues. CDR3 DNA sequence: TGTGCCAGCAGCTTAGTTGGAGCCGTGACCGGGGAGCTGTTTTTT. This gives the protein CASSLVGAVTGELFF.

The rearrangement uses TRBV5-1 and TRBJ2-7; the D gene is possibly TRBD2 (5 bases). Trimming stripped 1 base from V and 0 bases from J, with 17 bases between. There are 17 residues in the CDR3. CDR1 and CDR2 (germline): SGHRS, YFSETQ. As DNA, the CDR3 is TGCGCCAGCAGCTTGCGAGGGAAAGCCCACTTCTCCTACGAGCAGTACTTC. Its protein product is CASSLRGKAHFSYEQYF.

The V call is TRBV7-6, the J call TRBJ2-7; 11 nucleotides align to TRBD2. The CDR3 has 16 amino acids. Looked up from germline, CDR1 is SGHVS and CDR2 is FNYEAQ. Trimming took 5 bases from V and 6 from J; bases not matched to a gene: 12. The CDR3 spells CASSPSTSGRVPEQYF. CDR3 DNA: TGTGCCAGCAGCCCTTCCACTAGCGGGAGAGTACCCGAGCAGTACTTC.

The V and J genes are TRBV27 and TRBJ2-3; 8 bases fit TRBD2. Germline lookup yields CDR1 MNHEY and CDR2 SMNVEV (reference sequence). Trimming at V came to 0 bases and at J to 0 bases, leaving 2 bases not matched to a gene. The CDR3 has 16 residues. The CDR3 loop is CASSLSPGGSTDTQYF. CDR3 DNA sequence: TGTGCCAGCAGTTTATCACCGGGGGGGAGCACAGATACGCAGTATTTT.